The clone carrying this TCR beta chain appeared a single time. The antigen is undetermined. The CDR3 is 11 residues long. Trimming took off 6 bases at V and 6 bases at J, with 11 bases between the two ends. Germline-derived CDR1 and CDR2 are SQVTM and ANQGSEA. The assay was immunoSEQ multiplex PCR, and TCRdb's table has in-frame clones only and misses some. Here the sample spans about 19,000 clones, 65% to 85% being singletons. This sample was included in a study of early stage breast cancer tumors. Study-wide findings and caveats: Chain pairing and CD4, CD8 or FOXP3 expression were not captured.

The sequenced sample consisted of blood. The chain links TRBV29-1 to TRBJ1-2, with D unclear. The sequence came from a person aged 65 to 85 with breast cancer. DNA of the CDR3: TGCAGCGTCGTAGTCGTAAATGGCTACACCTTC. Encoded protein: CSVVVVNGYTF.